The 2 T cell receptor beta chains given below trace back to one sample, sequenced in a study of T cells in Graves' hyperthyroidism and ophthalmopathy. Amplified regions were TCR beta CDR3 sequences from RNA transcripts. When the TCR CDR3 underwent first-round RT-PCR, the HTBI primer set was used. TCRdb recomputed calls from the multiplex PCR reads with MiXCR, one row per CDR3 protein. This sample has around 600,000 distinct CDR3 sequences, with about 14% found just once. Sequenced material: blood. The origin of the receptors is a woman aged 18-30 years with Graves' ophthalmopathy.

This clonotype has a handful of counts. Germline is not matched at one junction end, which may reflect a read error. This chain links TRBV20-1 with TRBJ2-7; TRBD1 or TRBD2 may be the D gene (5 bases each). Germline-derived CDR1 and CDR2 are DFQATT and SNEGSKA (reference sequence). The CDR3 loop spans 13 amino acids. The CDR3 coding sequence is TGCAGTGCGAGAGGGGTGGGCAGGTGCGAGCAGTACTTC. This sequence encodes CSARGVGRCEQYF.

The J gene is TRBJ2-1, the V gene TRBV28, with TRBD1 matching 7 bases. Trimming removed 8 bases from V and 9 bases from J; junction bases left unmatched: 16. Per the germline V gene, CDR1 is MDHEN and CDR2 is SYDVKM. The length of the CDR3 is 15 residues. This CDR3 is CASPSGTAAGGEQFF. CDR3 sequence (DNA): TGTGCCAGCCCCTCCGGGACAGCGGCTGGAGGTGAGCAGTTCTTC.